A single sample is the source of the 8 T cell receptor beta chains below, sequenced in a study of T cells after yellow fever vaccination. TCRdb re-called the 5' RACE reads with MiXCR, one entry per CDR3 protein. The sample contains 150,000 to 200,000 distinct CDR3 sequences, roughly a tenth of which appear only once. Sequences were derived from CD8+ T cells sorted from PBMCs, sampled 45 days after the yellow fever booster vaccination. These receptors were taken from a man between 18 and 35 years old who received the YFV17D yellow fever vaccine.

The CDR3 DNA is TGTGCCAGCAGTGAACCTACAGTACAAGAGACCCAGTACTTC. Amino acids: CASSEPTVQETQYF. The V gene is TRBV6-1, the J gene TRBJ2-5; the D is unclear. The CDR3 consists of 14 residues. Trimming took off 2 bases at V and 2 bases at J, with 9 bases between the two ends. Per the germline V gene, CDR1 is MNHNS and CDR2 is SASEGT.

This clonotype was picked up a small number of times. V gene TRBV19 combines with J gene TRBJ1-1; unclear D gene. V dropped 6 bases and J dropped 0 bases, with 8 bases sitting between them. CDR1 is LNHDA, CDR2 SQIVND, per germline (reference sequence). CDR3 length equals 13 residues. CDR3 nucleotide sequence: TGTGCCAGTAGAGCCAATGTGAACACTGAAGCTTTCTTT. This codes for CASRANVNTEAFF.

This clonotype has more than one count but fewer than ten. The chain carries TRBV10-2 and TRBJ2-7; 7 bases fit TRBD1. V trimming: 7 bases; J trimming: 5 bases; junction bases outside the gene matches: 2. CDR1 is WSHSY, CDR2 SAAADI, per germline. The CDR3 consists of 11 residues. CDR3 sequence: CASTRGNEQYF. DNA for the CDR3: TGCGCCAGCACCAGGGGGAACGAGCAGTACTTC.

The J gene is TRBJ1-1, the V gene TRBV25-1; D ambiguous. CDR3 length: 12 amino acids. Trimming took 0 bases from V and 6 from J, leaving 5 bases between them. The germline CDR1 and CDR2 sequences are MGHDK and SYGVNS. CDR3 DNA sequence: TGTGCCAGCAGTGAATATACGGCTGAAGCTTTCTTT. It codes for CASSEYTAEAFF.

This clonotype was observed a few times. This chain connects TRBV7-9 to TRBJ2-4; TRBD1 matches 7 bases. V lost 5 bases to trimming and J lost 3 bases; unmatched junction nucleotides: 4. Germline CDR1 and CDR2: SEHNR and FQNEAQ (reference sequence). The CDR3 length is 14 residues. The CDR3: CASSLTGVKNIQYF. DNA of the CDR3: TGTGCCAGCAGCCTTACAGGGGTCAAAAACATTCAGTACTTC.

The chain employs TRBV12-3 or TRBV12-4 and TRBJ2-7; possible D gene TRBD1, 7 bases. The CDR3 loop spans 14 amino acids. V was trimmed by 0 bases and J by 4 bases, leaving 10 bases between them. CDR3 DNA: TGTGCCAGCAGTTTAGCCAGGGGGGAATACGAGCAGTACTTC. This sequence encodes CASSLARGEYEQYF.

V is TRBV2 and J is TRBJ2-7; D may be TRBD1 (6 bases). Germline CDR1 and CDR2: SNHLY and FYNNEI. There are 14 residues in the CDR3. V shed 6 bases and J shed 6 bases, with 18 bases lying between them. CDR3 nucleotides: TGTGCCAGCAGGTGGAGTCAGGGGCTAGCCGAGCAGTACTTC. Protein: CASRWSQGLAEQYF.

Concerning this clonotype itself: A much larger clone is a single base away; this may be a read error. The gene calls are TRBV6-5 and TRBJ2-1; D gene unclear. CDR3 length equals 13 residues. V was cut by 6 bases and J by 8 bases, with 14 bases left in between. Germline V gene data show CDR1 as MNHEY and CDR2 as SVGAGI. The CDR3 protein is CASSPQSSHEQFF. The CDR3 coding sequence is TGTGCCAGCAGCCCCCAGAGTAGCCATGAGCAGTTCTTC.